This record covers a single T cell receptor beta chain. The antigen remains unidentified. This CDR3 region has 17 residues. J lost 9 bases, V lost 4 bases, and 10 bases had no gene match. CDR1 and CDR2 (germline): LGHDT, YNNKEL (reference sequence). TCRdb re-analysed the reads in MiXCR, keeping a single row per CDR3 protein. Of about 310,000 distinct CDR3 sequences in the sample, roughly 17% were seen once. This sample stems from a study of T cell repertoires in cytomegalovirus infection. Study details: Public TCR beta signatures provided an indication of both CMV infection and a matching HLA type.

Study conclusions and caveats: HLA-C-restricted CMV-specific TCR beta clonotypes were dominant in the ex vivo response. Public TCR beta family frequency separated CMV-and-HLA carriers, including in an independent cohort.

The receptor was isolated from a human donor in good health (CMV status not recorded). Some clones in this sample may be carry-over from other donors' samples. The rearrangement links TRBV3-1 to TRBJ1-6; TRBD1 matches 12 bases. The sample was PBMCs. The CDR3 DNA sequence: TGTGCCAGCAGCCTGGGGGGGACAGGGGGCGTAATTTCACCCCTCCACTTT. Translated, it gives CASSLGGTGGVISPLHF.